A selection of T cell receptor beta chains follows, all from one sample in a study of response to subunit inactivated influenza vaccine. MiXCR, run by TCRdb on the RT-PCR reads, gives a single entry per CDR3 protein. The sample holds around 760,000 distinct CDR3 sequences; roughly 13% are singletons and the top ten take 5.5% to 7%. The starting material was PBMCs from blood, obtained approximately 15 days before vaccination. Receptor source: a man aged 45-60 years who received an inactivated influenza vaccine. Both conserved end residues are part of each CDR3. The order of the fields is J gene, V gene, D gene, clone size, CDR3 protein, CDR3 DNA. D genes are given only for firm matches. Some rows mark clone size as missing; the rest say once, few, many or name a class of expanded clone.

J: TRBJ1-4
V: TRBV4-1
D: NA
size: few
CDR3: CASTRTGEGKLFF
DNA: TGCGCCAGCACTCGGACTGGGGAAGGAAAACTGTTTTTT

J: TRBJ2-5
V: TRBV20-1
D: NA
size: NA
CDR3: CSARSVWGEETQYF
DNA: TGCAGTGCTAGGTCGGTATGGGGTGAAGAGACCCAGTACTTC

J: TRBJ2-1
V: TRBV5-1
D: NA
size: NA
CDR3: CASSLGQWERGYNEQFF
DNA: TGCGCCAGCAGCTTGGGCCAGTGGGAGAGGGGCTACAATGAGCAGTTCTTC

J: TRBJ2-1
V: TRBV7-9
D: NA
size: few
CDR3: CASSQRRLALYNEQFF
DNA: TGTGCCAGCAGCCAAAGGCGGCTAGCGCTCTACAATGAGCAGTTCTTC

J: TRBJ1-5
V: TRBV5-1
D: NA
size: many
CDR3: CASSPSPGNQPQHF
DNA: TGCGCCAGCAGTCCTTCCCCGGGCAATCAGCCCCAGCATTTT

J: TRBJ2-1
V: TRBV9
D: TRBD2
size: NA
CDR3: CASSTSGRIHEQFF
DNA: TGTGCCAGCAGCACTAGCGGGAGGATCCATGAGCAGTTCTTC

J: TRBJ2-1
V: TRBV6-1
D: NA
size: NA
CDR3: CASRPLALVQRTQFF
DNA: TGTGCCAGCAGACCCCTCGCGCTTGTTCAGAGGACACAGTTCTTC

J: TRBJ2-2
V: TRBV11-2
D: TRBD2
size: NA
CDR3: CASSLHRTSLGGELFF
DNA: TGTGCCAGCAGCTTGCATAGGACTAGCTTAGGCGGGGAGCTGTTTTTT

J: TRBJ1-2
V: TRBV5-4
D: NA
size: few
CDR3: CASSPQHRDNYGYTF
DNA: TGTGCCAGCAGCCCGCAACACAGGGATAACTATGGCTACACCTTC

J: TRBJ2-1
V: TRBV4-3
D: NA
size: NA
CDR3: CASSQDVRAGQYNEQFF
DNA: TGCGCCAGCAGCCAAGATGTCAGGGCGGGACAGTACAATGAGCAGTTCTTC

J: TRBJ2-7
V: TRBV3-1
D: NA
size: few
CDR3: CASSPKLGITYEQYF
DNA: TGTGCCAGCAGCCCAAAACTGGGAATAACCTACGAGCAGTACTTC

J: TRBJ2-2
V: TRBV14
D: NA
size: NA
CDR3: CASSRGRGTGELFF
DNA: TGTGCCAGCAGCCGTGGGCGGGGTACCGGGGAGCTGTTTTTT

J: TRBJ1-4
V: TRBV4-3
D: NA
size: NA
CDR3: CASSQDFIARGGEKLFF
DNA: TGCGCCAGCAGCCAAGATTTTATAGCCAGAGGAGGGGAAAAACTGTTTTTT

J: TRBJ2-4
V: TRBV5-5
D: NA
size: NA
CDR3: CASSWTANHGKNIQYF
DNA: TGTGCCAGCAGCTGGACAGCTAACCACGGAAAAAACATTCAGTACTTC

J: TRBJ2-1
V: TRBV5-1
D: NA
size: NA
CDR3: CASGLDGYSYNEQFF
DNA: TGCGCCAGCGGCCTGGATGGGTATTCATACAATGAGCAGTTCTTC

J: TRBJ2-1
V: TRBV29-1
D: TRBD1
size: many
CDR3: CSVNRDRGNEQFF
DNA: TGCAGCGTTAACCGGGACAGGGGCAATGAGCAGTTCTTC

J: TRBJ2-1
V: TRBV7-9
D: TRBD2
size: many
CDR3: CASNNYRGDEQFF
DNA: TGTGCCAGCAACAACTACCGGGGGGATGAGCAGTTCTTC

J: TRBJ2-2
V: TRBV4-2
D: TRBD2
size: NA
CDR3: CASSLPMRTSGITGELFF
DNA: TGTGCCAGCAGCCTGCCGATGCGGACTAGCGGGATTACCGGGGAGCTGTTTTTT

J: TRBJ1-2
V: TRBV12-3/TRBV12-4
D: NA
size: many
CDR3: CASSLSSGTAGYTF
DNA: TGTGCCAGCAGTTTATCGTCTGGTACTGCTGGCTACACCTTC

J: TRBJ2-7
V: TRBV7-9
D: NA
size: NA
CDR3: CASSQGGRSSYEQYF
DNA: TGTGCCAGCAGCCAGGGGGGCAGGAGCTCCTACGAGCAGTACTTC

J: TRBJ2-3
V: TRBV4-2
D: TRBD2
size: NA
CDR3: CASSQGEGTRTDTQYF
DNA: TGTGCCAGCAGCCAAGGGGAGGGCACCCGCACAGATACGCAGTATTTT

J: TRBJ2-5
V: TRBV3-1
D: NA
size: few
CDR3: CASSMWGTQYF
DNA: TGTGCCAGCAGTATGTGGGGGACCCAGTACTTC